This T cell receptor (beta chain) stems from a study of blood T cells in healthy people across ages. This clonotype was detected only a few times. The CDR3 loop spans 13 amino acids. Germline V gene data show CDR1 as LNHNV and CDR2 as YYDKDF (reference sequence). Losses at the gene ends were 7 bases for V and 9 bases for J; bases not matched to a gene: 5. Primers used in a second PCR of roughly 6 to 11 cycles were a sample-barcoded 5' primer and a J-beta primer mix. In TCRdb, the 5' RACE reads were re-called with MiXCR into one record per CDR3 protein. The sample lists about 580,000 distinct CDR3 sequences; under 55% were seen once. Donation came from healthy Caucasian individuals in Russia who were aged 6 to 90. Investigators took about 9.2 milliliters of peripheral blood from every donor. PBMCs numbering at least 6.5 million were isolated per sample. Total RNA extracted from each sample amounted to at least 6 micrograms.

The sequence was collected from an elderly man in good health. The sequenced sample consisted of blood. This rearrangement joins TRBV15 to TRBJ1-6; TRBD1 agrees at 8 bases. CDR3 DNA sequence: TGTGCCACCAAGCCAGGGGGCTTTTCACCCCTCCACTTT. This translates into CATKPGGFSPLHF.